One sample yielded the 11 T cell receptor beta chains listed below, sequenced in a study of human T cells and chemical hapten exposure. Time point: patch test 1, 2 weeks after DPC sensitization. Treatment denoted: therapeutic diphenylcyclopropenone sensitization with weekly scalp DPC. Via MiXCR, TCRdb re-called the RACE reads, giving one row per CDR3 protein. Altogether 150,000 or so distinct CDR3 sequences are present, more than 14% being singletons, with the ten largest covering about 1.7%. The sample in question was whole blood, obtained in connection with sensitization to the hapten diphenylcyclopropenone (DPC). Receptor source: a woman in her thirties with alopecia areata. Some clones in this sample may be carry-over from other donors' samples.

This clonotype has just a few counts. The chain is built from TRBV4-1 and TRBJ1-1; 10 positions agree with TRBD1. Germline V gene lookup returns CDR1 MGHRA and CDR2 YSYEKL. The V and J ends lost 6 bases and 4 bases, in that order; junction bases with no gene match: 11. The CDR3 contains 16 residues. The chain's CDR3 is CASSPSGTGAFTEAFF. CDR3 coding DNA: TGCGCCAGCAGTCCCTCCGGGACAGGGGCCTTCACTGAAGCTTTCTTT.

This clonotype was counted at least ten times. The genes are TRBV7-6 and TRBJ2-2; D is perhaps TRBD1 (6 bases). The V gene lost 3 bases and the J gene lost 1 base, with 9 bases spanning the gap. The CDR3 length is 15 residues. CDR1 is SGHVS and CDR2 is FNYEAQ in the germline V gene. CDR3: CASSFTGKNTGELFF. As DNA, the CDR3 is TGTGCCAGCAGCTTCACAGGGAAGAACACCGGGGAGCTGTTTTTT.

This clonotype has more than one count but fewer than ten. V gene TRBV2 combines with J gene TRBJ1-6; tentative D call: TRBD1 (5 bases). The CDR3 has 13 amino acids. Trimming removed 5 bases from V and 11 bases from J, with 13 bases in between. Germline V CDR1 and CDR2: SNHLY, FYNNEI. The CDR3 loop is CASSLGIRAPLHF. CDR3 DNA sequence: TGTGCCAGCAGTCTTGGGATCAGGGCACCCCTCCACTTT.

This clonotype has more than one count but fewer than ten. The V and J genes are TRBV20-1 and TRBJ1-3, with 11 bases aligning to TRBD1. Germline CDR1 reads DFQATT; CDR2 reads SNEGSKA (reference sequence). The CDR3 totals 15 residues. The J segment lost 7 bases and the V segment lost 0 bases, leaving 5 bases of the junction unmatched. The CDR3 nucleotides are TGCAGTGCTAGAGATTGGACAGGGGGCCGGAACACCATATATTTT. It specifies CSARDWTGGRNTIYF.

This clonotype was picked up many times. This chain links TRBV20-1 with TRBJ2-4; the D gene could be TRBD1 or TRBD2 (5 bases each). The CDR3 has 15 residues. CDR1 and CDR2 from the germline V gene are DFQATT and SNEGSKA (reference sequence). V lost 1 base and J lost 3, with 13 bases in between. CDR3 amino acids: CSARAGQLGKNIQYF. The CDR3 DNA follows: TGCAGTGCTAGAGCAGGACAACTAGGCAAAAACATTCAGTACTTC.

This clonotype was seen many times. The CDR3 reads CASSPPADRTEAFF. In DNA, the CDR3 is TGTGCCAGCTCACCACCAGCGGACAGGACTGAAGCTTTCTTT. This chain joins TRBV18 and TRBJ1-1; 7 positions match TRBD1. The germline gives CDR1 KGHSH, CDR2 LQKENI. The CDR3 is 14 residues long. The V segment lost 0 bases and the J segment 5 bases; nucleotides outside the gene matches: 3.

This clonotype was observed a few times. The V gene is TRBV7-6, the J gene TRBJ2-5; TRBD2 aligns across 9 bases. Germline trimming cut 2 bases from V and 1 base from J; bases unmatched to any gene: 8. The CDR3 totals 17 residues. The V gene's germline CDR1 is SGHVS and CDR2 FNYEAQ. The CDR3 reads CASSLTVAGAFQETQYF. In DNA, the CDR3 is TGTGCCAGCAGCTTAACGGTAGCGGGGGCCTTCCAAGAGACCCAGTACTTC.

This chain uses TRBV28 with TRBJ1-4, with 7 bases identical to TRBD1. The ends lost 5 bases at V and 4 bases at J; junction bases unmatched: 4. CDR1 is MDHEN and CDR2 is SYDVKM in the germline V gene. The CDR3 spans 14 residues. CDR3 residues: CASSAGQINEKLFF. As DNA, the CDR3 is TGTGCCAGCAGTGCGGGACAGATTAATGAAAAACTGTTTTTT.

This clonotype was counted at least ten times. This CDR3 is CASSSYYRAGNNYGYTF. The CDR3 DNA follows: TGTGCCAGCAGCAGCTACTACAGGGCAGGGAATAACTATGGCTACACCTTC. V and J are TRBV7-9 and TRBJ1-2, with D possibly matching TRBD1 (6 bases). Trimming pared 5 bases from V and 1 base from J, leaving 20 bases between. Germline lookup yields CDR1 SEHNR and CDR2 FQNEAQ (reference sequence). This CDR3 is built from 17 residues.

J is TRBJ2-5 and V is TRBV19, with 15 bases aligning to TRBD2. CDR3 length: 17 residues. Per germline, CDR1 LNHDA and CDR2 SQIVND (reference sequence). J gave up 0 bases and V 8 bases, and 7 bases lay outside the gene matches. The CDR3 DNA sequence: TGTGCCAGTTCGGGACTAGCGGGGGGTCTGTACCAAGAGACCCAGTACTTC. It is translated as CASSGLAGGLYQETQYF.

This clonotype was detected only once. The conserved phenylalanine or tryptophan normally closing the CDR3 is absent here, so this likely arose from a read error. The chain is built from TRBV6-2 or TRBV6-3 and TRBJ1-1, with D hard to call. CDR3 size: 12 residues. Germline CDR1 is MNHEY and CDR2 is SVGEGT. V was pared by 0 bases and J by 8 bases, with 7 bases between. The CDR3 DNA reads TGTGCCAGCAGTTACTCGAGAACCGAAGCTTTCTCT. Its protein is CASSYSRTEAFS.